Following are 5 T cell receptor beta chains from one sample sequenced in a study of graft-versus-host responses after intestinal transplantation. The data were produced by immunoSEQ multiplex PCR, yet TCRdb's version contains in-frame clones alone and is incomplete. The sample has about 97,000 clones, around 90% seen once. The starting material was PBMCs, obtained about 450 days after intestinal transplant. The receptors come from a human patient who received an intestinal transplant, so some T cells may come from the graft donor.

The chain combines TRBV11-2 with TRBJ1-1; TRBD1 might be the D (5 bases). The CDR3 runs to 15 residues. The V gene's germline CDR1 is SGHAT and CDR2 FQNNGV. V shed 6 bases and J shed 4 bases, with 18 bases lying between them. CDR3 bases: TGTGCCAGCAGGCCCCAAAATTGGGGGGGCACTGAAGCTTTCTTT. It is translated as CASRPQNWGGTEAFF. Complete variable domain (other parts from reference TRBV11-2 and TRBJ1-1): EAGVAQSPRYKIIEKRQSVAFWCNPISGHATLYWYQQILGQGPKLLIQFQNNGVVDDSQLPKDRFSAERLKGVDSTLKIQPAKLEDSAVYLCASRPQNWGGTEAFFGQGTRLTVV.

The chain joins TRBV19 to TRBJ1-5, with 8 bases that match TRBD1. The V gene's germline CDR1 is LNHDA and CDR2 SQIVND (reference sequence). Trimming removed 5 bases from V and 6 bases from J; junction bases left unmatched: 12. This CDR3 comprises 16 residues. CDR3 coding DNA: TGTGCCAGTAGTTCCTCAGGGGGCGGGGGCACTCAGCCCCAGCATTTT. Amino acid sequence: CASSSSGGGGTQPQHF.

The V gene is TRBV4-2, the J gene TRBJ2-1; TRBD2 matches 13 bases. With V trimmed by 1 base and J by 6 bases, 3 bases remained unmatched. The CDR3 is made up of 16 amino acids. The germline gives CDR1 LGHNA, CDR2 YNFKEQ. Here the CDR3 DNA reads TGTGCCAGCAGCCAAGTAACTAGCGGGGGGGGCAATGAGCAGTTCTTC. This codes for CASSQVTSGGGNEQFF.

V is TRBV18 and J is TRBJ2-3; D call uncertain. CDR3 length: 14 residues. The V end lost 1 base, the J end lost 5 bases, and 10 bases lay between the germline ends. Per the germline V gene, CDR1 is KGHSH and CDR2 is LQKENI. CDR3 residues: CASSPRVGKDTQYF. In DNA, the CDR3 is TGTGCCAGCTCACCACGGGTGGGCAAAGATACGCAGTATTTT.

This chain joins TRBV19 and TRBJ1-2; the D is unclear. The germline V and J ends were trimmed by 6 bases and 8 bases, with 13 bases remaining between them. The CDR3 is made up of 12 amino acids. The germline gives CDR1 LNHDA, CDR2 SQIVND (reference sequence). CDR3: CASRSALLGYTF. DNA of the CDR3: TGTGCCAGTAGGTCGGCCCTGTTGGGCTACACCTTC. Full variable domain (rest looked up from reference TRBV19 and TRBJ1-2): DGGITQSPKYLFRKEGQNVTLSCEQNLNHDAMYWYRQDPGQGLRLIYYSQIVNDFQKGDIAEGYSVSREKKESFPLTVTSAQKNPTAFYLCASRSALLGYTFGSGTRLTVV.